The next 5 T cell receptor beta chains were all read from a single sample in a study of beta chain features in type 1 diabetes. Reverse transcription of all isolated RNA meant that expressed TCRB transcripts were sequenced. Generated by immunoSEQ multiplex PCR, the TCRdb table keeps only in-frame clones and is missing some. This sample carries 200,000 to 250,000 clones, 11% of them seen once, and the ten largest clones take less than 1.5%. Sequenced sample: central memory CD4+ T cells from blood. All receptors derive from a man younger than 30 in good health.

As DNA, the CDR3 is TGTGCCAGCAGCTTTCGGGCCGAAATCTACGAGCAGTACTTC. Translation: CASSFRAEIYEQYF. The chain uses TRBV7-8 and TRBJ2-7; no firm D call. Trimming shortened V by 3 bases and J by 3 bases, and 12 bases separated the two germline ends. Germline CDR1 is SGHVS and CDR2 is FQNEAQ. The CDR3 is made up of 14 amino acids.

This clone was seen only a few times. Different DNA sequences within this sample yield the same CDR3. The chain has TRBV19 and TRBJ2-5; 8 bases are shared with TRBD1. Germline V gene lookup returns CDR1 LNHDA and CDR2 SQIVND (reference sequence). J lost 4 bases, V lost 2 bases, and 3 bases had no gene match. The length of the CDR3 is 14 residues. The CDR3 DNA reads TGTGCCAGTAGTATAACAGGGGGGACAGAGACCCAGTACTTC. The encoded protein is CASSITGGTETQYF. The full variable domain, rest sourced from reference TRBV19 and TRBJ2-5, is DGGITQSPKYLFRKEGQNVTLSCEQNLNHDAMYWYRQDPGQGLRLIYYSQIVNDFQKGDIAEGYSVSREKKESFPLTVTSAQKNPTAFYLCASSITGGTETQYFGPGTRLLVL.

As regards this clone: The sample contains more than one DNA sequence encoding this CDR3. DNA for the CDR3: TGTGCCAGCAGTGAGAGGGACTACGAGCAGTACTTC. Amino acid sequence: CASSERDYEQYF. This chain connects TRBV2 to TRBJ2-7, with D possibly TRBD2 on 5 matching bases. Looked up from germline, CDR1 is SNHLY and CDR2 is FYNNEI. There are 12 residues in the CDR3. V was trimmed by 3 bases and J by 3 bases, leaving 6 bases between them.

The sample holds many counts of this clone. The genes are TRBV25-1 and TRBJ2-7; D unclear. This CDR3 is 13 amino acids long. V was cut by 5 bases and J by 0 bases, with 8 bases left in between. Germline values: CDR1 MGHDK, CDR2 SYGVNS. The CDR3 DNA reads TGTGCCAGCAGTTGGGATCGCTCCTACGAGCAGTACTTC. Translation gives CASSWDRSYEQYF.

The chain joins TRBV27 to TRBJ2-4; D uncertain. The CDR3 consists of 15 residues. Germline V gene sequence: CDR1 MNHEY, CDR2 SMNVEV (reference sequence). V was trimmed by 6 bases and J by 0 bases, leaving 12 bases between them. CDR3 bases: TGTGCCAGCAGACCTCGATGGGGAGCCAAAAACATTCAGTACTTC. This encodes CASRPRWGAKNIQYF.